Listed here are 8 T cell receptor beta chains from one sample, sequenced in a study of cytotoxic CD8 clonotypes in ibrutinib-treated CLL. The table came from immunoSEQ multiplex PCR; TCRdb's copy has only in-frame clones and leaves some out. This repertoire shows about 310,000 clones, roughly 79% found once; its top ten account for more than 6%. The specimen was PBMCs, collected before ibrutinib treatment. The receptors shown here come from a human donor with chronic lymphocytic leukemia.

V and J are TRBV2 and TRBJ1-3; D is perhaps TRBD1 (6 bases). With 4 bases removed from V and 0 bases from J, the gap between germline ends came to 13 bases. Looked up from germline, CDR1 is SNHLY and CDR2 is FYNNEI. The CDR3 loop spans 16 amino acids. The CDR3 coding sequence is TGTGCCAGCAGTGGGAGGACAGTACTCTCTGGAAACACCATATATTTT. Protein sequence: CASSGRTVLSGNTIYF. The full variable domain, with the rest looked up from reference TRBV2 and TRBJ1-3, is EPEVTQTPSHQVTQMGQEVILRCVPISNHLYFYWYRQILGQKVEFLVSFYNNEISEKSEIFDDQFSVERPDGSNFTLKIRSTKLEDSAMYFCASSGRTVLSGNTIYFGEGSWLTVV.

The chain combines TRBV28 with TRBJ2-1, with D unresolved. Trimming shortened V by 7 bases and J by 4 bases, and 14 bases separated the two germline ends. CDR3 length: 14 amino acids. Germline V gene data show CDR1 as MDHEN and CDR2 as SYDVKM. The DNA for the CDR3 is TGTGCCAGCAACCCCGGGCGTGGGTACAATGAGCAGTTCTTC. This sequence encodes CASNPGRGYNEQFF.

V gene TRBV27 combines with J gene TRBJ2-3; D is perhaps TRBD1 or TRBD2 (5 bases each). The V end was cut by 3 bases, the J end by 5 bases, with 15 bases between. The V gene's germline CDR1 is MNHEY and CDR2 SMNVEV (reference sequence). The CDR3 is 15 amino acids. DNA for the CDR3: TGTGCCAGCAGTTTCCGGGGACCCCAGGGAGATACGCAGTATTTT. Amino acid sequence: CASSFRGPQGDTQYF.

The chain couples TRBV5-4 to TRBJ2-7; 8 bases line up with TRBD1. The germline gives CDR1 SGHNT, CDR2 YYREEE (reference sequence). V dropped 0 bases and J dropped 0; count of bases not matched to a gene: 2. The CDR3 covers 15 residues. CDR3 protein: CASSLGGTGSYEQYF. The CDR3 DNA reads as TGTGCCAGCAGCTTGGGAGGGACAGGCTCCTACGAGCAGTACTTC.

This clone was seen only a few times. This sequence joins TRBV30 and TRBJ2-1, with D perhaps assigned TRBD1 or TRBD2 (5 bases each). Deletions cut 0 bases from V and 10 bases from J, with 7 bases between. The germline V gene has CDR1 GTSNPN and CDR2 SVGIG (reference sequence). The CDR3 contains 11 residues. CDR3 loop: CAWSVRDEQFF. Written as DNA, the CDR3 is TGTGCCTGGAGTGTGAGGGACGAGCAGTTCTTC. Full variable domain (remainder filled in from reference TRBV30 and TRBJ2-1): SQTIHQWPATLVQPVGSPLSLECTVEGTSNPNLYWYRQAAGRGLQLLFYSVGIGQISSEVPQNLSASRPQDRQFILSSKKLLLSDSGFYLCAWSVRDEQFFGPGTRLTVL.

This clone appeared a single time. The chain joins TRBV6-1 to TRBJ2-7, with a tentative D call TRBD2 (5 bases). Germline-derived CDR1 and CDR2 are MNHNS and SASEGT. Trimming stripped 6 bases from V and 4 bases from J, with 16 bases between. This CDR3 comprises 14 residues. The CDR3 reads CASRTFRGRYEQYF. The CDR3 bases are TGTGCCAGCAGGACATTTCGCGGGCGGTACGAGCAGTACTTC.

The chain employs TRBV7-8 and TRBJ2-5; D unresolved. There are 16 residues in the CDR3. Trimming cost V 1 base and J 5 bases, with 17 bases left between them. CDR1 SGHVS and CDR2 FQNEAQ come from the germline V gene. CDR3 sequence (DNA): TGTGCCAGCAGCTTAGTTGGACCACCAACGGAGGAGACCCAGTACTTC. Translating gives CASSLVGPPTEETQYF.

CDR3 coding DNA: TGCAGCGTTGAAGATGGGGAGGATTCCAAAAACATTCAGTACTTC. Translating it yields CSVEDGEDSKNIQYF. V usage is TRBV29-1 and J usage is TRBJ2-4; the D gene is possibly TRBD2 (6 bases). Germline V gene data show CDR1 as SQVTM and CDR2 as ANQGSEA. The CDR3 extends over 15 amino acids. The ends were cut back, 0 bases at V and 2 bases at J, with 11 bases in the middle.